One sample yielded the 24 T cell receptor beta chains listed below, sequenced in a study of response to subunit inactivated influenza vaccine. Each CDR3 protein gets one entry after TCRdb re-called the RT-PCR reads with MiXCR. The table lists approximately 700,000 distinct CDR3 sequences, around a sixth of them singletons. Sequencing was performed on PBMCs from blood, taken about 11 days after vaccination. The receptor source for this set is a man aged 50 to 60 who received an inactivated influenza vaccine.

The rearrangement links TRBV13 to TRBJ1-2, with D tentatively TRBD1 (5 bases). Germline V lookup: CDR1 PRHDT, CDR2 FYEKMQ (reference sequence). Trimming pared 5 bases from V and 9 bases from J, leaving 16 bases between. This CDR3 has 13 amino acids. CDR3 amino acids: CASSDSLGESYTF. The CDR3 nucleotides are TGTGCCAGCAGCGACTCCCTGGGGGAGAGCTACACCTTC.

This clonotype was seen a handful of times. The chain carries TRBV25-1 and TRBJ1-3; tentatively, D is TRBD1 (5 bases). This CDR3 is built from 17 residues. V was cut by 2 bases and J by 3 bases, with 17 bases left in between. CDR1 is MGHDK, CDR2 SYGVNS, per germline. The CDR3 region is CASSERSGKVLGNTIYF. CDR3 bases: TGTGCCAGCAGTGAAAGGTCAGGGAAGGTTCTTGGAAACACCATATATTTT.

The rearrangement joins TRBV6-1 to TRBJ1-5; possible D gene TRBD1, 5 bases. The CDR3 runs to 16 residues. The germline V gene encodes CDR1 MNHNS and CDR2 SASEGT. V was cut by 7 bases and J by 4 bases, with 20 bases left in between. CDR3 protein: CASTRNRDGRNQPQHF. CDR3 in DNA: TGTGCCAGCACCCGAAACCGGGACGGACGAAATCAGCCCCAGCATTTT.

This chain uses TRBV20-1 with TRBJ2-5; 11 positions match TRBD2. This CDR3 has 14 residues. Germline loops: CDR1 DFQATT, CDR2 SNEGSKA (reference sequence). V was pared by 0 bases and J by 5 bases, with 2 bases of the junction left unmatched. The chain's CDR3 is CSARDSGRAETQYF. The DNA of the CDR3 is TGCAGTGCTAGAGATAGCGGGAGGGCGGAGACCCAGTACTTC.

The V call is TRBV20-1, the J call TRBJ2-7; D ambiguous. From germline, CDR1 is DFQATT and CDR2 SNEGSKA (reference sequence). The CDR3 is 15 amino acids. The V gene lost 1 base and the J gene lost 3 bases, with 16 bases spanning the gap. The CDR3 region has the DNA TGCAGTGCTAGAGTGTTTTTCCCCGGCCGCTACGAGCAGTACTTC. This sequence encodes CSARVFFPGRYEQYF.

This clonotype was seen at least ten times. The V gene is TRBV3-1, the J gene TRBJ1-5; D not resolved. CDR3 length equals 14 residues. CDR1 LGHDT and CDR2 YNNKEL come from the germline V gene (reference sequence). Trimming stripped 5 bases from V and 0 bases from J, with 8 bases between. The CDR3 sequence: CASSFGLSNQPQHF. The CDR3 DNA is TGTGCCAGCAGCTTCGGACTTAGCAATCAGCCCCAGCATTTT.

Ten or more counts support this clonotype. The chain carries TRBV5-6 and TRBJ2-7; D not resolved. V was shortened by 2 bases and J by 3 bases, with 12 bases between the two germline ends. This CDR3 is built from 14 residues. Per germline, CDR1 SGHDT and CDR2 YYEEEE. DNA of the CDR3: TGTGCCAGCAGCTTCCCGGAATTGTGCTACGAGCAGTACTTC. Its translation is CASSFPELCYEQYF.

The chain carries TRBV6-5 and TRBJ1-6; 8 bases match TRBD1. Germline assignment: CDR1 MNHEY and CDR2 SVGAGI. This CDR3 contains 16 residues. V lost 4 bases to trimming and J lost 9 bases; unmatched junction nucleotides: 11. The CDR3 sequence is CASSFSQGQASSPLHF. In nucleotides, the CDR3 is TGTGCCAGCAGTTTTTCCCAGGGACAGGCTAGTTCACCCCTCCACTTT.

This clonotype was seen ten or more times. This chain uses TRBV5-1 with TRBJ2-3, with D tentatively TRBD1 or TRBD2 (5 bases each). CDR3 length: 15 amino acids. Germline-derived CDR1 and CDR2 are SGHRS and YFSETQ. V dropped 3 bases and J dropped 2 bases, with 13 bases sitting between them. DNA of the CDR3: TGCGCCAGCAGCTCCTGGGACCCTCTCACAGATACGCAGTATTTT. Translation gives CASSSWDPLTDTQYF.

The rearrangement joins TRBV7-2 to TRBJ2-7; D is ambiguous. This CDR3 spans 13 amino acids. V was clipped by 2 bases and J by 2 bases, with 7 bases between them. The germline V gene has CDR1 SGHTA and CDR2 FQGNSA. This chain's CDR3 is CASSLQKTYEQYF. CDR3 coding DNA: TGTGCCAGCAGCTTACAGAAAACCTACGAGCAGTACTTC.

The V gene is TRBV28, the J gene TRBJ2-3; D is tentatively TRBD1 or TRBD2 (5 bases each). Germline CDR1 is MDHEN and CDR2 is SYDVKM. The CDR3 spans 18 residues. V lost 11 bases, J lost 2 bases, and 29 bases lay in between. The CDR3 DNA follows: TGTGCCGGAGACACCGAGAAAGAGGGACCAGACTTCACAGATACGCAGTATTTT. It is translated as CAGDTEKEGPDFTDTQYF.

This clonotype was recorded a few times. The genes are TRBV28 and TRBJ2-3, with 7 bases lining up with TRBD2. After removal of 2 bases from V and 2 bases from J, the junction contained 4 bases not matched to a gene. Germline values: CDR1 MDHEN, CDR2 SYDVKM. The CDR3 runs 15 residues. The CDR3 is CASSLTSEYTDTQYF. The CDR3 DNA reads as TGTGCCAGCAGTTTAACTAGCGAGTACACAGATACGCAGTATTTT. Based on the CDR3 plus reference TRBV28 and TRBJ2-3, the full variable domain is DVKVTQSSRYLVKRTGEKVFLECVQDMDHENMFWYRQDPGLGLRLIYFSYDVKMKEKGDIPEGYSVSREKKERFSLILESASTNQTSMYLCASSLTSEYTDTQYFGPGTRLTVL.

The V gene is TRBV14, the J gene TRBJ2-2; D remains unclear. Between the trimmed V and J ends, which lost 2 bases and 0 bases, there was a span of 10 bases. The CDR3 contains 16 residues. Germline V CDR1 and CDR2: SGHDN, FVKESK. Here the CDR3 DNA reads TGTGCCAGCAGCCAAACCGGGCTCTCGAACACCGGGGAGCTGTTTTTT. Encoded protein: CASSQTGLSNTGELFF.

V and J are TRBV19 and TRBJ1-5; unclear D gene. The V end was cut by 1 base, the J end by 4 bases, with 8 bases between. Germline CDR1 LNHDA, CDR2 SQIVND (reference sequence). This CDR3 spans 14 amino acids. The CDR3 is CASSIGPANQPQHF. CDR3 sequence (DNA): TGTGCCAGTAGTATAGGTCCGGCAAATCAGCCCCAGCATTTT. The whole variable domain, remainder taken from reference TRBV19 and TRBJ1-5, is DGGITQSPKYLFRKEGQNVTLSCEQNLNHDAMYWYRQDPGQGLRLIYYSQIVNDFQKGDIAEGYSVSREKKESFPLTVTSAQKNPTAFYLCASSIGPANQPQHFGDGTRLSIL.

There are a few counts of this clonotype. This chain links TRBV4-1 with TRBJ2-7; the D gene could be TRBD1 or TRBD2 (5 bases each). Germline CDR1 and CDR2: MGHRA and YSYEKL. CDR3 length equals 15 residues. V lost 1 base and J lost 4, with 14 bases in between. The CDR3 DNA is TGCGCCAGCAGCCAAGGGTCCCAGGGACGGTACGAGCAGTACTTC. It codes for CASSQGSQGRYEQYF.

J is TRBJ2-1 and V is TRBV5-1; no clear D gene. CDR1 is SGHRS, CDR2 YFSETQ, per germline. The CDR3 length is 16 residues. The V end lost 3 bases, the J end lost 0 bases, and 13 bases lay between the germline ends. The chain's CDR3 is CASSSGRRSSYNEQFF. CDR3 sequence (DNA): TGCGCCAGCAGCTCTGGACGTAGGAGCTCCTACAATGAGCAGTTCTTC.

This clonotype has ten or more counts. This chain links TRBV7-2 with TRBJ1-1, with a possible D match to TRBD1 (6 bases). V was trimmed by 5 bases and J by 1 base, leaving 14 bases between them. The CDR3 runs 15 residues. Germline V CDR1 and CDR2: SGHTA, FQGNSA. CDR3 sequence: CASSIQGPANTEAFF. CDR3 DNA: TGTGCCAGCAGCATACAGGGTCCGGCGAACACTGAAGCTTTCTTT.

The CDR3 sequence: CASSTRTSGSFYEQFF. The CDR3 DNA reads TGTGCCAGCAGCACCCGGACTAGCGGGAGTTTCTATGAGCAGTTCTTC. The chain has TRBV7-9 and TRBJ2-1; 13 bases agree with TRBD2. The germline gives CDR1 SEHNR, CDR2 FQNEAQ (reference sequence). Trimming cost V 5 bases and J 8 bases; bases outside gene matches: 9. The CDR3 totals 16 residues.

The sample holds a few counts of this clonotype. The rearrangement links TRBV7-2 to TRBJ2-4; D perhaps matches TRBD2 (6 bases). The CDR3 is made up of 15 amino acids. With 4 bases removed from V and 6 bases from J, the gap between germline ends came to 16 bases. Germline assignment: CDR1 SGHTA and CDR2 FQGNSA. The CDR3 nucleotides read TGTGCCAGCAGCTCCCCCGGGACTTCTTTAAACATTCAGTACTTC. It is translated as CASSSPGTSLNIQYF. Variable domain in full (rest from reference TRBV7-2 and TRBJ2-4): GAGVSQSPSNKVTEKGKDVELRCDPISGHTALYWYRQSLGQGLEFLIYFQGNSAPDKSGLPSDRFSAERTGGSVSTLTIQRTQQEDSAVYLCASSSPGTSLNIQYFGAGTRLSVL.

This clonotype was observed a handful of times. V and J are TRBV4-2 and TRBJ2-5; TRBD2 is a possible D gene (7 bases). CDR3 size: 19 residues. V gave up 4 bases and J gave up 5 bases, with 29 bases separating them. Per the germline V gene, CDR1 is LGHNA and CDR2 is YNFKEQ. The CDR3 bases are TGTGCCAGCAGCCCCGAGGGGGGTTTGCGGGAGAGATTGGGTGAGACCCAGTACTTC. Amino acid sequence: CASSPEGGLRERLGETQYF.

The chain combines TRBV12-3 or TRBV12-4 with TRBJ1-1; perhaps TRBD1 as D (5 bases). The CDR3 has 14 amino acids. Trimming stripped 4 bases from V and 5 bases from J, with 14 bases between. The CDR3 DNA reads TGTGCCAGCAGTTCGGGGGTTACGGTAACTGAAGCTTTCTTT. As protein: CASSSGVTVTEAFF.

This sequence joins TRBV20-1 and TRBJ1-1; D remains ambiguous. This CDR3 contains 14 residues. V gave up 0 bases and J gave up 11 bases, with 19 bases separating them. Germline V CDR1 and CDR2: DFQATT, SNEGSKA (reference sequence). Here the CDR3 reads CSARDRREAPEAFF. CDR3 nucleotide sequence: TGCAGTGCTAGAGATCGTCGGGAAGCCCCGGAGGCTTTCTTT.

This clonotype was recorded at least ten times. V is TRBV11-2 and J is TRBJ2-7; the D gene could be TRBD1 or TRBD2 (5 bases each). Trimming shortened V by 6 bases and J by 5 bases, and 17 bases separated the two germline ends. The CDR3 loop spans 14 amino acids. Germline CDR1 reads SGHAT; CDR2 reads FQNNGV. Here the CDR3 DNA reads TGTGCCAGCAGGGATCCCGGACGGGACCACGAGCAGTACTTC. Encoded protein: CASRDPGRDHEQYF. Full variable domain (rest looked up from reference TRBV11-2 and TRBJ2-7): EAGVAQSPRYKIIEKRQSVAFWCNPISGHATLYWYQQILGQGPKLLIQFQNNGVVDDSQLPKDRFSAERLKGVDSTLKIQPAKLEDSAVYLCASRDPGRDHEQYFGPGTRLTVT.

The V and J genes are TRBV20-1 and TRBJ2-7, with TRBD1 matching 7 bases. The CDR3 consists of 13 residues. Germline values: CDR1 DFQATT, CDR2 SNEGSKA (reference sequence). J was trimmed by 0 bases and V by 5 bases; bases with no gene match: 4. CDR3 amino acids: CSAATGTSYEQYF. The CDR3 DNA sequence: TGCAGTGCTGCGACAGGGACCTCCTACGAGCAGTACTTC.